This TCR beta chain was documented in a study of blood T cell repertoires in COVID-19. In the study overall: Collection of acute and convalescent COVID-19 samples took place in the United States, Italy and Spain. T cells, B-cell-depleted T cells, or PBMCs supplied cDNA or gDNA.

Original analysis: Researchers report that nucleated cell counts were estimated from reference gene primer amplification. Sequenced by immunoSEQ multiplex PCR; TCRdb stores in-frame clones only, minus some. The V and J calls and clone size are taken from that table; D and trimming were inferred from the DNA. The sample includes roughly 240,000 clones, around nine tenths of them seen just once. Sequences were obtained from peripheral blood. The TCR was taken from a woman aged 55-69 years who had recovered from COVID-19.

The CDR3 bases are TGTGCCAGCAGTTTAGGTCCAGGGGTAAATGGCTACACCTTC. It encodes CASSLGPGVNGYTF. The rearrangement links TRBV28 to TRBJ1-2; D perhaps matches TRBD1 (6 bases). The V and J ends lost 2 bases and 6 bases respectively, with 13 bases between them. The CDR3 is 14 residues long. Germline assignment: CDR1 MDHEN and CDR2 SYDVKM.